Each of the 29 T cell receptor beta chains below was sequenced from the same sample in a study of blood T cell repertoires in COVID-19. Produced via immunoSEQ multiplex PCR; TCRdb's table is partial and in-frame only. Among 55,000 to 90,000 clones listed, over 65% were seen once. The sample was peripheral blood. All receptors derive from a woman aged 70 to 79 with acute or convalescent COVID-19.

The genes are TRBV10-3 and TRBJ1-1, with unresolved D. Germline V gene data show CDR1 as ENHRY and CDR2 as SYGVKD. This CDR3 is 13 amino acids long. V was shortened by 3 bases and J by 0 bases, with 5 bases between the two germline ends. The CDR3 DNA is TGTGCCATCAGTGAAGGAGTGAACACTGAAGCTTTCTTT. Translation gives CAISEGVNTEAFF.

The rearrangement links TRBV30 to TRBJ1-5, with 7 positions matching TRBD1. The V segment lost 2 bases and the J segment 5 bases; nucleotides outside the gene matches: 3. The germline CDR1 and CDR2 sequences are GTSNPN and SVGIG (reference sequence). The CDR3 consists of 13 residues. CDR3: CAWSRQGYQPQHF. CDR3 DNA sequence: TGTGCCTGGAGTCGACAGGGCTATCAGCCCCAGCATTTT.

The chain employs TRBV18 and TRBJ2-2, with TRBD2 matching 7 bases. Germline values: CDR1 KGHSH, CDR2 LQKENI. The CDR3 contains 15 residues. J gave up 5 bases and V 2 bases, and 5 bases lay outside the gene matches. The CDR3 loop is CASSPGAGATGELFF. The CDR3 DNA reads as TGTGCCAGCTCACCAGGGGCGGGAGCGACCGGGGAGCTGTTTTTT.

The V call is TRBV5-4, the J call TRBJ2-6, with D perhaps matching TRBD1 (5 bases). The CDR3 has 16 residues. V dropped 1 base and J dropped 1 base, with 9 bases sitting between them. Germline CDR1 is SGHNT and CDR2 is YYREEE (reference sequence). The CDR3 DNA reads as TGTGCCAGCAGCTTGCCACAGGAATCTGGGGCCAACGTCCTGACTTTC. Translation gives CASSLPQESGANVLTF.

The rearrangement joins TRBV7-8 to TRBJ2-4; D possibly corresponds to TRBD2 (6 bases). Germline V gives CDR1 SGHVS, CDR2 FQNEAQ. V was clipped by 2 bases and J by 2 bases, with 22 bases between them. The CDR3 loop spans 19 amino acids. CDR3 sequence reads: CASSLSFVRLGYSKNIQYF. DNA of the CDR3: TGTGCCAGCAGCTTAAGTTTCGTTCGACTAGGATATTCCAAAAACATTCAGTACTTC.

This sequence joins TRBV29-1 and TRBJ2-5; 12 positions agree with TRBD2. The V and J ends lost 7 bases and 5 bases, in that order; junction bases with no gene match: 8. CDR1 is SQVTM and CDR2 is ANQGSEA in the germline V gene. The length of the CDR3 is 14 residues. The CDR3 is CSARGLAGFETQYF. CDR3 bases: TGCAGCGCTCGGGGACTAGCGGGTTTTGAGACCCAGTACTTC.

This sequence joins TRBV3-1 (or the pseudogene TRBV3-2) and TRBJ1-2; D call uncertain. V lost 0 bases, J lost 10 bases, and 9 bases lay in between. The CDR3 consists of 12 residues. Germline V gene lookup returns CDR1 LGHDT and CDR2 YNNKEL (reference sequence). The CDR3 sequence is CASSQDQNHYTF. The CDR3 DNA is TGTGCCAGCAGCCAAGATCAGAACCACTACACCTTC.

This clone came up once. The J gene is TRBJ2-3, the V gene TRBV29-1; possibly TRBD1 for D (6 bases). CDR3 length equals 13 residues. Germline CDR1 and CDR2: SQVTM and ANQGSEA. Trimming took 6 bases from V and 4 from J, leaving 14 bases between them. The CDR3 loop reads CSVSSQGPDTQYF. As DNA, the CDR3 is TGCAGCGTATCTTCACAGGGCCCAGATACGCAGTATTTT.

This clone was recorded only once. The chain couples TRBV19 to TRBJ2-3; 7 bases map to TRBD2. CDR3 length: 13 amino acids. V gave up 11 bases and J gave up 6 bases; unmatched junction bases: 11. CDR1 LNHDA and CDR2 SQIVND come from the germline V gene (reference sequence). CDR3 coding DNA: TGTGCCTCTGAGGACCTGGGGGGGGATACGCAGTATTTT. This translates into CASEDLGGDTQYF.

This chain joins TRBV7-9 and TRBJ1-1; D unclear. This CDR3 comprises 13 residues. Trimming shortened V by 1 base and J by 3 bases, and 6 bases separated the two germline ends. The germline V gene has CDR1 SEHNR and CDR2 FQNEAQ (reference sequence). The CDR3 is CASSLVSDTEAFF. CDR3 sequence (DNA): TGTGCCAGCAGCTTAGTTTCGGACACTGAAGCTTTCTTT. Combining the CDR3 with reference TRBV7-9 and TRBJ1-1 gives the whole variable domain DTGVSQNPRHKITKRGQNVTFRCDPISEHNRLYWYRQTLGQGPEFLTYFQNEAQLEKSRLLSDRFSAERPKGSFSTLEIQRTEQGDSAMYLCASSLVSDTEAFFGQGTRLTVV.

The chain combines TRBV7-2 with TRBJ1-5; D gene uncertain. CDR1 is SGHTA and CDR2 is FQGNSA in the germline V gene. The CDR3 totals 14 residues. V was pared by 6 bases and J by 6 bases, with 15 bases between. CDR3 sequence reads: CASSPNAVAQPQHF. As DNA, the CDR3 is TGTGCCAGCAGTCCCAATGCAGTCGCTCAGCCCCAGCATTTT. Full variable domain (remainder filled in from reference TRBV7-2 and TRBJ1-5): GAGVSQSPSNKVTEKGKDVELRCDPISGHTALYWYRQSLGQGLEFLIYFQGNSAPDKSGLPSDRFSAERTGGSVSTLTIQRTQQEDSAVYLCASSPNAVAQPQHFGDGTRLSIL.

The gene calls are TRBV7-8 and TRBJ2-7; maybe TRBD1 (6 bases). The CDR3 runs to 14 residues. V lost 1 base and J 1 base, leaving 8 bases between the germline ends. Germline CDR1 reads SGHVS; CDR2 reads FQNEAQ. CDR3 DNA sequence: TGTGCCAGCAGCTTAGTCACAGGGTCCTACGAGCAGTACTTC. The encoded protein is CASSLVTGSYEQYF.

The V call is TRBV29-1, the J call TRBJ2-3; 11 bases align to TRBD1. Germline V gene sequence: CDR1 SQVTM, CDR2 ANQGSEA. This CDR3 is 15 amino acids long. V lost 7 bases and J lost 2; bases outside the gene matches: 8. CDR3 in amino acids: CSAGWTGGYTDTQYF. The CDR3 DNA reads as TGCAGCGCTGGGTGGACAGGGGGCTACACAGATACGCAGTATTTT.

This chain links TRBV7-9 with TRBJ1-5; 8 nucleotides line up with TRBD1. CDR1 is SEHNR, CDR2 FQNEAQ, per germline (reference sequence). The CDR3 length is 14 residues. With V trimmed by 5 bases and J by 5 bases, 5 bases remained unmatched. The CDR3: CASSQDRVDQPQHF. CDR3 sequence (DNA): TGTGCCAGCAGCCAGGACAGGGTCGATCAGCCCCAGCATTTT. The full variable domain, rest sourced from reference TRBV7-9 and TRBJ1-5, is DTGVSQNPRHKITKRGQNVTFRCDPISEHNRLYWYRQTLGQGPEFLTYFQNEAQLEKSRLLSDRFSAERPKGSFSTLEIQRTEQGDSAMYLCASSQDRVDQPQHFGDGTRLSIL.

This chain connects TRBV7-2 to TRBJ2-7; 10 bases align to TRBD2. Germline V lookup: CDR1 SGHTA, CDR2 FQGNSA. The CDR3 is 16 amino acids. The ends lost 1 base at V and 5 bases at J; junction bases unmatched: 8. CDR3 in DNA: TGTGCCAGCAGCTTAGTTATGGGACTAGCGTTCGACGAGCAGTACTTC. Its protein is CASSLVMGLAFDEQYF.

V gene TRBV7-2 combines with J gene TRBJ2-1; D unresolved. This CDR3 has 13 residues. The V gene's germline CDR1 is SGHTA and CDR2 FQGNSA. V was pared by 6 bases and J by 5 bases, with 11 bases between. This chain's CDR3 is CASSSFDHNEQFF. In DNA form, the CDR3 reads TGTGCCAGCAGTAGCTTCGATCACAATGAGCAGTTCTTC.

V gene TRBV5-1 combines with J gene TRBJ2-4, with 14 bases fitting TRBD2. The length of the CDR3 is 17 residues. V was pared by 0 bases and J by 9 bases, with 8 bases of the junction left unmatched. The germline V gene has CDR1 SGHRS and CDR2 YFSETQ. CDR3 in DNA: TGCGCCAGCAGCTTGGGACTAGCGGGAGGGCCGGAAGGCATTCAGTACTTC. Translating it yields CASSLGLAGGPEGIQYF.

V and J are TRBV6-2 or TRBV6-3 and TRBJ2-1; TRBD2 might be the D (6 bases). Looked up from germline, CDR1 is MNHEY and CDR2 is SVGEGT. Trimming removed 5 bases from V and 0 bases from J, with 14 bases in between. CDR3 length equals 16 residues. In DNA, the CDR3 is TGTGCCAGCAGTACCTTAGCGGTTGGCTCCTACAATGAGCAGTTCTTC. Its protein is CASSTLAVGSYNEQFF.

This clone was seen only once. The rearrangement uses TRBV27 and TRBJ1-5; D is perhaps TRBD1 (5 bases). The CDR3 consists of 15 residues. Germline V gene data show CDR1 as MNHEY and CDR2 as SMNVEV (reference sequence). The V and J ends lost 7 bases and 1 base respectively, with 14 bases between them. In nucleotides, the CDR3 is TGTGCCAGCACAGTCTCAGGGCAGAGCAATCAGCCCCAGCATTTT. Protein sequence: CASTVSGQSNQPQHF.

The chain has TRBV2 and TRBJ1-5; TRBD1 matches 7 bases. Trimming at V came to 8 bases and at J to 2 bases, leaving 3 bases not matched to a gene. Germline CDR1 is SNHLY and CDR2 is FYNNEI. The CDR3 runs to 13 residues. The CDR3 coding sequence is TGTGCCAGCGGGACAGTTGGCAATCAGCCCCAGCATTTT. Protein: CASGTVGNQPQHF. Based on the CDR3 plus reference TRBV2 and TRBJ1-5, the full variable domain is EPEVTQTPSHQVTQMGQEVILRCVPISNHLYFYWYRQILGQKVEFLVSFYNNEISEKSEIFDDQFSVERPDGSNFTLKIRSTKLEDSAMYFCASGTVGNQPQHFGDGTRLSIL.

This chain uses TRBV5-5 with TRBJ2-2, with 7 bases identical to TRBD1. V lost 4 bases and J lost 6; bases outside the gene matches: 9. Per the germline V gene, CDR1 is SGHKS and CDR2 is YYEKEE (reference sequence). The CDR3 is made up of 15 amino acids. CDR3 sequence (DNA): TGTGCCAGCAGCCGAAGAACAGGGGACGCCGGGGAGCTGTTTTTT. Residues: CASSRRTGDAGELFF.

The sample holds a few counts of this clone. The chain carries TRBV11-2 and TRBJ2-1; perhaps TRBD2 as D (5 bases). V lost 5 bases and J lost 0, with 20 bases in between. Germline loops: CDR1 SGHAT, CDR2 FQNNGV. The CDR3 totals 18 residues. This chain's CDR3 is CASSPISSWESSYNEQFF. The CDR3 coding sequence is TGTGCCAGCAGCCCCATCTCATCCTGGGAGAGCTCCTACAATGAGCAGTTCTTC.

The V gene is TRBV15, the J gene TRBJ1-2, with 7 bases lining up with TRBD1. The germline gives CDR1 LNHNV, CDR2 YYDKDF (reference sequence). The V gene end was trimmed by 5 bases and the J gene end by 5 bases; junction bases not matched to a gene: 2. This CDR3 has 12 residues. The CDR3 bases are TGTGCCACCAGCGGGGGACAGTATGGCTACACCTTC. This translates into CATSGGQYGYTF.

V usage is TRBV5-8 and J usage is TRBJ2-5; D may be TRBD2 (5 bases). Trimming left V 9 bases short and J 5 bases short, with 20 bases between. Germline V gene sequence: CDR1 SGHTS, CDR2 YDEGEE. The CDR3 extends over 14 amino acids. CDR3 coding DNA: TGTGCCATCCCGACCCGGGAAAACATGGAGACCCAGTACTTC. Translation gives CAIPTRENMETQYF.

In DNA form, the CDR3 reads TGTGCCAGCAGCGTAGGGGTAGGACACAATACACACTACACCTTC. Translated, it gives CASSVGVGHNTHYTF. The V call is TRBV9, the J call TRBJ1-2; tentative D call: TRBD1 (5 bases). CDR1 is SGDLS and CDR2 is YYNGEE in the germline V gene. This CDR3 region has 15 residues. The V end was cut by 0 bases, the J end by 10 bases, with 19 bases between.

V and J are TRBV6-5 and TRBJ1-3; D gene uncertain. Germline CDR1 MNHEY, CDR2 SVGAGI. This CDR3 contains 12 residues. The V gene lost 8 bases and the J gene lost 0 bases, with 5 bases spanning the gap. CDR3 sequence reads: CASYSSGNTIYF. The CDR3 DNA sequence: TGTGCCAGCTATTCCTCTGGAAACACCATATATTTT.

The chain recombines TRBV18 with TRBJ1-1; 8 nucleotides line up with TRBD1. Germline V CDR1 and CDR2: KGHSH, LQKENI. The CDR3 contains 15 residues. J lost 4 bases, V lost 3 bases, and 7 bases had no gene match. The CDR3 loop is CASSPTGDGSTEAFF. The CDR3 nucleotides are TGTGCCAGCTCACCGACAGGGGATGGAAGCACTGAAGCTTTCTTT.

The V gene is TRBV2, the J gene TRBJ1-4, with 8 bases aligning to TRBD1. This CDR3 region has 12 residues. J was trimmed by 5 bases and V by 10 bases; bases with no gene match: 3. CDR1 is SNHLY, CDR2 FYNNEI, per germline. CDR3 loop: CAMYRGNEKLFF. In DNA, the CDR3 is TGTGCCATGTACAGGGGGAATGAAAAACTGTTTTTT.

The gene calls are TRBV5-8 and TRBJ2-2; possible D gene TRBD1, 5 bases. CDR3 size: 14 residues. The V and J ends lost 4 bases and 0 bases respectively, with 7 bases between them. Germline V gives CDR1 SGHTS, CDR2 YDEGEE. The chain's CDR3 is CASSRGTNTGELFF. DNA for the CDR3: TGTGCCAGCAGCAGGGGCACGAACACCGGGGAGCTGTTTTTT.